Sequencing of this TCR beta chain was carried out in a study of blood T cell repertoires in COVID-19. Turning to the study itself: PBMCs, B-cell-depleted T cells, or T cells provided the cDNA or gDNA that made up the material.

Patients from Seattle were sampled longitudinally, starting during active infection. Per the original methods: Quantification of nucleated cells was approximated via reference gene primer amplification. The assay was immunoSEQ multiplex PCR, and TCRdb's table has in-frame clones only and misses some. That table is the source of V, J and clone size, and D and trimming were worked out from the DNA. The table records about 180,000 clones, roughly 89% of them present only once. This CDR3 has 14 residues. CDR1 and CDR2 from the germline V gene are SEHNR and FQNEAQ (reference sequence). V gave up 11 bases and J gave up 8 bases; unmatched junction bases: 11.

The sequence came from a woman in her seventies with COVID-19, enrolled during active disease. The specimen sequenced was peripheral blood. This sequence joins TRBV7-9 and TRBJ2-1, with 11 nucleotides matching TRBD1. Here the CDR3 reads CALSGTGGWDEQFF. The CDR3 DNA is TGTGCCTTGTCAGGGACAGGGGGTTGGGATGAGCAGTTCTTC.